This T cell receptor beta chain stems from a study of blood T cell repertoires in COVID-19. A single count supports this clone. Under the authors' procedure: Estimation of nucleated cell counts was performed using reference gene primer amplification. TCRdb's copy holds only in-frame clones and misses some; the assay was immunoSEQ multiplex PCR. From that table come the V and J calls and clone size; the DNA was used to work out D and trimming. The data contain a few hundred thousand clones, about 68% of them seen just once; the ten biggest clones take up around 3.4%. V lost 8 bases and J lost 5, with 10 bases in between. CDR3 length equals 12 residues. CDR1 is LNHNV, CDR2 YYDKDF, per germline (reference sequence).

The chain is built from TRBV15 and TRBJ1-5, with D tentatively TRBD1 (6 bases). The TCR originated in a woman of 80 years or more with acute or convalescent COVID-19. The sequenced sample was peripheral blood. The DNA of the CDR3 is TGTGCCACCGAGGGGGGGTATCAGCCCCAGCATTTT. Translating it yields CATEGGYQPQHF.